Presented here are 27 T cell receptor beta chains from one specimen sequenced in a study of blood T cell repertoires in COVID-19. Produced via immunoSEQ multiplex PCR; TCRdb's table is partial and in-frame only. The table shows over 150,000 clones, with approximately 90% occurring only once. Sequenced: peripheral blood. Receptors were obtained from an older woman who had recovered from COVID-19.

This clone occurred once. CDR3 in amino acids: CASSLNSETQYF. Written as DNA, the CDR3 is TGTGCCAGCAGTTTAAACTCAGAGACCCAGTACTTC. This chain connects TRBV28 to TRBJ2-5; no definite D call. The CDR3 is 12 amino acids. V was shortened by 2 bases and J by 4 bases, with 5 bases between the two germline ends. The germline CDR1 and CDR2 sequences are MDHEN and SYDVKM.

The chain combines TRBV5-8 with TRBJ2-3; D possibly corresponds to TRBD1 (5 bases). V gave up 6 bases and J gave up 2 bases, with 16 bases separating them. The length of the CDR3 is 15 residues. Germline V gives CDR1 SGHTS, CDR2 YDEGEE. CDR3 sequence: CASTPRTLLTDTQYF. CDR3 in DNA: TGTGCCAGCACCCCCCGGACACTTCTCACAGATACGCAGTATTTT.

The rearrangement uses TRBV9 and TRBJ2-7; 8 nucleotides align to TRBD1. Trimming took 2 bases from V and 2 from J; bases not matched to a gene: 6. The CDR3 contains 15 residues. Germline CDR1 SGDLS, CDR2 YYNGEE. CDR3 residues: CASSVGQGAPYEQYF. The CDR3 DNA reads as TGTGCCAGCAGCGTGGGGCAGGGGGCCCCCTACGAGCAGTACTTC.

V gene TRBV4-1 combines with J gene TRBJ2-5; D unclear. Trimming stripped 7 bases from V and 2 bases from J, with 17 bases between. CDR3 length equals 15 residues. CDR1 MGHRA and CDR2 YSYEKL come from the germline V gene. The CDR3, as DNA: TGCGCCAGCACCCCAACCCAACAGATTCAAGAGACCCAGTACTTC. Amino acids: CASTPTQQIQETQYF.

The CDR3 DNA reads as TGCGCCAGCAGCTTGGCGGGACTGAAGTTTGGAAACACCATATATTTT. Its protein product is CASSLAGLKFGNTIYF. V gene TRBV5-1 combines with J gene TRBJ1-3; tentative D call: TRBD1 (5 bases). Germline-derived CDR1 and CDR2 are SGHRS and YFSETQ. Between the trimmed V and J ends, which lost 0 bases and 3 bases, there was a span of 13 bases. The CDR3 sequence is 16 residues long.

V is TRBV3-1 (or the pseudogene TRBV3-2) and J is TRBJ1-1; D remains ambiguous. Germline CDR1 and CDR2: LGHDT and YNNKEL (reference sequence). The germline V and J ends were trimmed by 6 bases and 4 bases, with 15 bases remaining between them. The CDR3 consists of 14 residues. The CDR3 reads CASSQRDVGTEAFF. CDR3 DNA: TGTGCCAGCAGTCAGAGGGATGTGGGCACTGAAGCTTTCTTT.

V gene TRBV27 combines with J gene TRBJ2-1; 9 nucleotides align to TRBD1. The CDR3 contains 15 residues. The V segment lost 3 bases and the J segment 7 bases; nucleotides outside the gene matches: 7. Germline V gene data show CDR1 as MNHEY and CDR2 as SMNVEV (reference sequence). CDR3 amino acids: CASSFAGTGRNEQFF. The CDR3 DNA reads as TGTGCCAGCAGTTTTGCCGGGACAGGGAGGAATGAGCAGTTCTTC.

The count of this clone is one. This chain connects TRBV29-1 to TRBJ2-4; possibly TRBD2 for D (7 bases). Germline V gene lookup returns CDR1 SQVTM and CDR2 ANQGSEA. Trimming took off 4 bases at V and 8 bases at J, with 15 bases between the two ends. CDR3 length: 13 residues. CDR3 sequence reads: CSVVRGPNDIQYF. The CDR3 DNA reads TGCAGCGTTGTGCGGGGGCCGAATGACATTCAGTACTTC.

CDR3 protein: CASSSGQGASYEQYF. Here the CDR3 DNA reads TGTGCCAGCTCATCAGGACAGGGTGCTTCCTACGAGCAGTACTTC. The chain is built from TRBV18 and TRBJ2-7; 8 bases are a match to TRBD1. The CDR3 has 15 residues. CDR1 and CDR2 (germline): KGHSH, LQKENI. Germline trimming cut 5 bases from V and 1 base from J; bases unmatched to any gene: 7.

V usage is TRBV3-1 (or the pseudogene TRBV3-2) and J usage is TRBJ2-6, with D tentatively TRBD2 (6 bases). Germline lookup yields CDR1 LGHDT and CDR2 YNNKEL (reference sequence). There are 17 residues in the CDR3. V lost 4 bases and J lost 1, with 14 bases in between. CDR3 loop: CASSPSLRGSGANVLTF. CDR3 in DNA: TGTGCCAGCAGCCCAAGCCTCCGGGGGTCTGGGGCCAACGTCCTGACTTTC.

The chain is built from TRBV10-3 and TRBJ2-1; 9 positions match TRBD2. This CDR3 is 17 amino acids long. Germline CDR1 is ENHRY and CDR2 is SYGVKD. The trim removed 3 bases at V and 3 bases at J, leaving 9 bases unmatched. In DNA, the CDR3 is TGTGCCATCAGTGAAATGGCCCGGACTAGCGACTACAATGAGCAGTTCTTC. Residues: CAISEMARTSDYNEQFF.

V gene TRBV20-1 combines with J gene TRBJ2-2; possible D gene TRBD1, 5 bases. In germline, CDR1 is DFQATT, CDR2 SNEGSKA (reference sequence). V lost 3 bases, J lost 4 bases, and 12 bases lay in between. The CDR3 length is 14 residues. The CDR3 bases are TGCAGTGCTAGTCTGCCAGGGATCACCGGGGAGCTGTTTTTT. Translating it yields CSASLPGITGELFF.

The chain carries TRBV6-1 and TRBJ1-2, with 9 nucleotides matching TRBD1. The CDR3 runs 15 residues. Per germline, CDR1 MNHNS and CDR2 SASEGT. The J segment lost 4 bases and the V segment lost 1 base, leaving 4 bases of the junction unmatched. In DNA, the CDR3 is TGTGCCAGCAGTGAAGTAAGGACAGGGGTCTATGGCTACACCTTC. Translating it yields CASSEVRTGVYGYTF.

This chain joins TRBV7-9 and TRBJ2-7, with TRBD1 matching 9 bases. Germline CDR1 reads SEHNR; CDR2 reads FQNEAQ (reference sequence). The V and J ends lost 1 base and 2 bases, in that order; junction bases with no gene match: 0. The CDR3 has 14 residues. The CDR3 DNA sequence: TGTGCCAGCAGCTTAGGGACAGGGGCCTACGAGCAGTACTTC. Translated, it gives CASSLGTGAYEQYF.

This sequence joins TRBV5-1 and TRBJ2-1; the D is unclear. Looked up from germline, CDR1 is SGHRS and CDR2 is YFSETQ. The V end was cut by 0 bases, the J end by 3 bases, with 7 bases between. This CDR3 is 14 amino acids long. The chain's CDR3 is CASSLGSSYNEQFF. CDR3 nucleotides: TGCGCCAGCAGCTTGGGCTCCAGCTACAATGAGCAGTTCTTC.

The chain carries TRBV29-1 and TRBJ1-1; the D gene is possibly TRBD1 (6 bases). Trimming pared 7 bases from V and 4 bases from J, leaving 19 bases between. The CDR3 sequence is 14 residues long. CDR1 SQVTM and CDR2 ANQGSEA come from the germline V gene. CDR3 protein: CSALGLTGTTEAFF. The DNA for the CDR3 is TGCAGCGCCCTGGGGTTAACAGGGACCACTGAAGCTTTCTTT.

The chain couples TRBV6-2 or TRBV6-3 to TRBJ2-7; 9 nucleotides agree with TRBD1. V was clipped by 1 base and J by 5 bases; unmatched bases: 6. The germline V gene encodes CDR1 MNHEY and CDR2 SVGEGT. The CDR3 is 15 residues long. CDR3 in amino acids: CASSYLGTGIDEQYF. CDR3 nucleotide sequence: TGTGCCAGCAGTTACTTAGGGACAGGGATTGACGAGCAGTACTTC.

V is TRBV18 and J is TRBJ2-3; D perhaps matches TRBD2 (6 bases). Deletions cut 4 bases from V and 3 bases from J, with 17 bases between. The CDR3 has 16 residues. Germline V gives CDR1 KGHSH, CDR2 LQKENI. CDR3 sequence (DNA): TGTGCCAGCTCACGTGGCGGGGCTCAAAATACAGATACGCAGTATTTT. Residues: CASSRGGAQNTDTQYF.

The chain combines TRBV2 with TRBJ2-2; TRBD1 matches at 7 bases. The CDR3 sequence is 15 residues long. The ends lost 7 bases at V and 4 bases at J; junction bases unmatched: 9. Germline V CDR1 and CDR2: SNHLY, FYNNEI. The CDR3 bases are TGTGCCAGCAAATTCGGGACAGCTGGCACCGGGGAGCTGTTTTTT. Amino acids: CASKFGTAGTGELFF. Supplemented by reference TRBV2 and TRBJ2-2, the full variable domain reads EPEVTQTPSHQVTQMGQEVILRCVPISNHLYFYWYRQILGQKVEFLVSFYNNEISEKSEIFDDQFSVERPDGSNFTLKIRSTKLEDSAMYFCASKFGTAGTGELFFGEGSRLTVL.

The CDR3 DNA reads TGTGCCAGCAGCTTGCAGGATGGCACTGAAGCTTTCTTT. It specifies CASSLQDGTEAFF. This rearrangement joins TRBV5-4 to TRBJ1-1; D is unresolved. Germline loops: CDR1 SGHNT, CDR2 YYREEE (reference sequence). There are 13 residues in the CDR3. Trimming removed 1 base from V and 4 bases from J, with 8 bases in between.

The chain recombines TRBV5-1 with TRBJ1-4; D ambiguous. Germline lookup yields CDR1 SGHRS and CDR2 YFSETQ. The CDR3 runs 14 residues. Deletions cut 0 bases from V and 6 bases from J, with 9 bases between. The CDR3 nucleotides are TGCGCCAGCAGCTTGGCCGGGATGGATGAAAAACTGTTTTTT. It codes for CASSLAGMDEKLFF.

The rearrangement uses TRBV12-5 and TRBJ2-7; TRBD1 is a possible D gene (6 bases). In germline, CDR1 is LGHNT, CDR2 FRNRAP. This CDR3 region has 14 residues. Trimming left V 4 bases short and J 0 bases short, with 10 bases between. The CDR3 DNA follows: TGTGCTAGTGGTTACAGGGTTAGCTCCTACGAGCAGTACTTC. This gives the protein CASGYRVSSYEQYF.

The V and J genes are TRBV28 and TRBJ2-7; D is perhaps TRBD1 (6 bases). The germline V gene encodes CDR1 MDHEN and CDR2 SYDVKM. V was shortened by 5 bases and J by 2 bases, with 10 bases between the two germline ends. The CDR3 sequence is 13 residues long. For the CDR3, the DNA is TGTGCCAGCAGTACGGACAGCCCCTACGAGCAGTACTTC. As protein: CASSTDSPYEQYF.

The chain uses TRBV28 and TRBJ2-7, with TRBD1 matching over 9 bases. CDR1 MDHEN and CDR2 SYDVKM come from the germline V gene. The CDR3 runs to 15 residues. The J segment lost 0 bases and the V segment lost 5 bases, leaving 5 bases of the junction unmatched. CDR3 sequence (DNA): TGTGCCAGCAGTGATGGACAGGGGAGCTCCTACGAGCAGTACTTC. It translates to CASSDGQGSSYEQYF. The complete variable domain, with remaining parts taken from reference TRBV28 and TRBJ2-7, reads DVKVTQSSRYLVKRTGEKVFLECVQDMDHENMFWYRQDPGLGLRLIYFSYDVKMKEKGDIPEGYSVSREKKERFSLILESASTNQTSMYLCASSDGQGSSYEQYFGPGTRLTVT.

The gene calls are TRBV3-1 (or the pseudogene TRBV3-2) and TRBJ1-2; D unresolved. V lost 1 base, J lost 4 bases, and 7 bases lay in between. This CDR3 contains 13 residues. CDR1 and CDR2 from the germline V gene are LGHDT and YNNKEL (reference sequence). CDR3 region: CASSQGTVYGYTF. Written as DNA, the CDR3 is TGTGCCAGCAGCCAAGGAACGGTCTATGGCTACACCTTC.

The J gene is TRBJ2-7, the V gene TRBV7-3; no firm D call. The length of the CDR3 is 14 residues. Germline V lookup: CDR1 SGHTA, CDR2 FQGTGA. V lost 2 bases and J lost 4, with 12 bases in between. The chain's CDR3 is CASSLSEDSYEQYF. CDR3 DNA: TGTGCCAGCAGCTTATCAGAAGATTCTTACGAGCAGTACTTC.

The chain is built from TRBV5-5 and TRBJ2-7, with D uncertain. CDR3 length: 13 residues. Germline V CDR1 and CDR2: SGHKS, YYEKEE (reference sequence). Trimming removed 3 bases at V and 7 bases at J, with 14 bases between. The CDR3 DNA reads as TGTGCCAGCAGCTCTCAGGTTCCATGGGAGCAGTACTTC. Its protein product is CASSSQVPWEQYF.